Following are 18 T cell receptor beta chains from one sample sequenced in a study of blood T cell repertoires in COVID-19. This table comes from immunoSEQ multiplex PCR, and its TCRdb copy is limited to in-frame clones, with some not included. The sample lists 250,000 to 350,000 clones; roughly 90% were seen once. Source material: peripheral blood. Every receptor here comes from a man younger than 30 with active or convalescent COVID-19.

V usage is TRBV28 and J usage is TRBJ1-5; unclear D gene. CDR3 length: 14 amino acids. Germline-derived CDR1 and CDR2 are MDHEN and SYDVKM. The V end was cut by 0 bases, the J end by 6 bases, with 9 bases between. In nucleotides, the CDR3 is TGTGCCAGCAGTTTATGGGCGGGAAGTCAGCCCCAGCATTTT. Translated, it gives CASSLWAGSQPQHF.

This chain joins TRBV10-3 and TRBJ1-2; no firm D call. CDR1 is ENHRY, CDR2 SYGVKD, per germline. The CDR3 contains 13 residues. V was trimmed by 6 bases and J by 3 bases, leaving 11 bases between them. The DNA of the CDR3 is TGTGCCATCAGCGACGACACCGACTATGGCTACACCTTC. Protein: CAISDDTDYGYTF.

The chain uses TRBV7-2 and TRBJ2-2; TRBD1 is a possible D gene (6 bases). Per germline, CDR1 SGHTA and CDR2 FQGNSA. The CDR3 contains 17 residues. Trimming cost V 5 bases and J 1 base, with 17 bases left between them. As DNA, the CDR3 is TGTGCCAGCAGCCTCTGGACAGCCCGGGGGAACACCGGGGAGCTGTTTTTT. As protein: CASSLWTARGNTGELFF.

This chain links TRBV4-1 with TRBJ1-2, with D unresolved. The V gene lost 1 base and the J gene lost 2 bases, with 8 bases spanning the gap. Germline CDR1 reads MGHRA; CDR2 reads YSYEKL. There are 14 residues in the CDR3. DNA for the CDR3: TGCGCCAGCAGCCAAGGAAGTCAGAACTATGGCTACACCTTC. Protein sequence: CASSQGSQNYGYTF.

The chain links TRBV6-5 to TRBJ2-1, with D perhaps TRBD2 (5 bases). The CDR3 sequence is 12 residues long. V lost 7 bases and J 7 bases, leaving 11 bases between the germline ends. In germline, CDR1 is MNHEY, CDR2 SVGAGI. CDR3 loop: CASTSLVNEQFF. CDR3 nucleotides: TGTGCCAGCACCTCACTAGTGAATGAGCAGTTCTTC.

The CDR3 DNA reads TGTGCCAGCAGCTTGGAACAGGGCGAAGCTAACTATGGCTACACCTTC. Its translation: CASSLEQGEANYGYTF. The V gene is TRBV5-4, the J gene TRBJ1-2; TRBD1 might be the D (6 bases). V was pared by 0 bases and J by 0 bases, with 12 bases between. This CDR3 has 16 residues. CDR1 and CDR2 from the germline V gene are SGHNT and YYREEE (reference sequence).

The gene calls are TRBV5-1 and TRBJ2-7; 7 positions agree with TRBD1. The CDR3 is 15 residues long. The germline V gene has CDR1 SGHRS and CDR2 YFSETQ. The V and J ends lost 4 bases and 5 bases, in that order; junction bases with no gene match: 12. In nucleotides, the CDR3 is TGCGCCAGCAGCAACGGACAGGTCTCACACAACGAGCAGTACTTC. Translated: CASSNGQVSHNEQYF. Based on the CDR3 plus reference TRBV5-1 and TRBJ2-7, the full variable domain is KAGVTQTPRYLIKTRGQQVTLSCSPISGHRSVSWYQQTPGQGLQFLFEYFSETQRNKGNFPGRFSGRQFSNSRSEMNVSTLELGDSALYLCASSNGQVSHNEQYFGPGTRLTVT.

J is TRBJ2-6 and V is TRBV21-1; the table's D call, TRBD2, was not checked against the DNA. TRBV21-1 is a pseudogene. There are 13 residues in the CDR3. CDR3 in DNA: TGTGCCAGCAGCAACGGTCAGGCCAACGTCCTGACTTTC. Residues: CASSNGQANVLTF.

The chain employs TRBV6-5 and TRBJ2-1; 7 bases fit TRBD2. From germline, CDR1 is MNHEY and CDR2 SVGAGI. Germline trimming cut 7 bases from V and 8 bases from J; bases unmatched to any gene: 8. CDR3 length: 13 amino acids. In nucleotides, the CDR3 is TGTGCCAGCACGGGGAGGGCCCTCTATGAGCAGTTCTTC. Its protein product is CASTGRALYEQFF.

V and J are TRBV10-3 and TRBJ1-1; D not certain. The V end lost 5 bases, the J end lost 7 bases, and 17 bases lay between the germline ends. In germline, CDR1 is ENHRY, CDR2 SYGVKD. The CDR3 covers 14 residues. CDR3 bases: TGTGCCATCAGTCCGGCCACGACATATGGTGAAGCTTTCTTT. This sequence encodes CAISPATTYGEAFF.

The J gene is TRBJ1-2, the V gene TRBV27; 8 bases agree with TRBD1. Germline assignment: CDR1 MNHEY and CDR2 SMNVEV (reference sequence). The V segment lost 6 bases and the J segment 6 bases; nucleotides outside the gene matches: 12. The CDR3 loop spans 15 amino acids. The DNA for the CDR3 is TGTGCCAGCAGGCGGACAGGGAATATCCAGAATGGCTACACCTTC. Amino acids: CASRRTGNIQNGYTF.

In its sample, this clone was seen once. The V call is TRBV2, the J call TRBJ2-1; no reliable D call. Germline V gives CDR1 SNHLY, CDR2 FYNNEI. Trimming took off 6 bases at V and 7 bases at J, with 4 bases between the two ends. The CDR3 extends over 10 amino acids. In DNA form, the CDR3 reads TGTGCCAGCAGGGAGAATGAGCAGTTCTTC. Its protein is CASRENEQFF.

The genes are TRBV5-1 and TRBJ1-3; 12 bases fit TRBD1. The CDR3 length is 15 residues. From germline, CDR1 is SGHRS and CDR2 YFSETQ. Losses at the gene ends were 4 bases for V and 6 bases for J; bases not matched to a gene: 5. The CDR3 protein is CASSPGTGGANTIYF. The DNA for the CDR3 is TGCGCCAGCAGCCCTGGGACAGGGGGCGCAAACACCATATATTTT. Full variable domain (missing parts from reference TRBV5-1 and TRBJ1-3): KAGVTQTPRYLIKTRGQQVTLSCSPISGHRSVSWYQQTPGQGLQFLFEYFSETQRNKGNFPGRFSGRQFSNSRSEMNVSTLELGDSALYLCASSPGTGGANTIYFGEGSWLTVV.

The rearrangement joins TRBV5-1 to TRBJ2-5; weak D call: TRBD2 (5 bases). This CDR3 is built from 14 residues. Germline V gene lookup returns CDR1 SGHRS and CDR2 YFSETQ. Trimming shortened V by 2 bases and J by 5 bases, and 13 bases separated the two germline ends. In DNA form, the CDR3 reads TGCGCCAGCAGCTTTACCGGGGTGGAGGAGACCCAGTACTTC. As protein: CASSFTGVEETQYF. The full variable domain, completed using reference TRBV5-1 and TRBJ2-5, is KAGVTQTPRYLIKTRGQQVTLSCSPISGHRSVSWYQQTPGQGLQFLFEYFSETQRNKGNFPGRFSGRQFSNSRSEMNVSTLELGDSALYLCASSFTGVEETQYFGPGTRLLVL.

The gene calls are TRBV19 and TRBJ2-3; 12 positions match TRBD2. Unmatched junction bases numbered 13, after V lost 4 bases and J lost 2 bases. Germline V gene data show CDR1 as LNHDA and CDR2 as SQIVND (reference sequence). The CDR3 has 19 residues. The CDR3 region is CASSTPRLAGGPYTDTQYF. CDR3 coding DNA: TGTGCCAGTAGTACCCCGCGGCTAGCGGGGGGGCCTTACACAGATACGCAGTATTTT.

The chain employs TRBV9 and TRBJ2-6; D remains unclear. Germline V gene lookup returns CDR1 SGDLS and CDR2 YYNGEE. This CDR3 comprises 14 residues. The ends were cut back, 4 bases at V and 2 bases at J, with 7 bases in the middle. CDR3 bases: TGTGCCAGCAGCACCGGTGCTGGGGCCAACGTCCTGACTTTC. It is translated as CASSTGAGANVLTF.

The chain has TRBV6-5 and TRBJ1-5; perhaps TRBD1 as D (5 bases). The CDR3 consists of 15 residues. The germline gives CDR1 MNHEY, CDR2 SVGAGI. Trimming removed 0 bases from V and 4 bases from J, with 10 bases in between. CDR3 DNA sequence: TGTGCCAGCAGTTACTCGTGGCAGGGTAATCAGCCCCAGCATTTT. As protein: CASSYSWQGNQPQHF.

This chain uses TRBV6-1 with TRBJ1-4, with D tentatively TRBD1 (6 bases). V was trimmed by 2 bases and J by 7 bases, leaving 17 bases between them. CDR1 MNHNS and CDR2 SASEGT come from the germline V gene. The CDR3 spans 16 residues. This chain's CDR3 is CASSEKQGYGSEKLFF. CDR3 nucleotides: TGTGCCAGCAGTGAAAAACAGGGATATGGGAGTGAAAAACTGTTTTTT.